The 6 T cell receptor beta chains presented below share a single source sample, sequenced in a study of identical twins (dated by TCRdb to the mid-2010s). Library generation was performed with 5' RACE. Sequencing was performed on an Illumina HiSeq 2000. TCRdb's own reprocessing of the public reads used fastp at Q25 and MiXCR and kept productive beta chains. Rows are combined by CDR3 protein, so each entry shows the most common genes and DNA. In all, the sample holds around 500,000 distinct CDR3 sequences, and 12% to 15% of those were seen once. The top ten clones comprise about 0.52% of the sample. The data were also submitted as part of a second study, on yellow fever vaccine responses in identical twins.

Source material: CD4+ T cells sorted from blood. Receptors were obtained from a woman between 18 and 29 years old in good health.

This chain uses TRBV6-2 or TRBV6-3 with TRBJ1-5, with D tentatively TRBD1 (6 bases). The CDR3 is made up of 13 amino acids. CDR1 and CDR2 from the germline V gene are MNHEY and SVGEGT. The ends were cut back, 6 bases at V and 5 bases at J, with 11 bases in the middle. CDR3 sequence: CASRRDTDQPQHF. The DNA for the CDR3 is TGTGCCAGCAGAAGGGACACGGATCAGCCCCAGCATTTT.

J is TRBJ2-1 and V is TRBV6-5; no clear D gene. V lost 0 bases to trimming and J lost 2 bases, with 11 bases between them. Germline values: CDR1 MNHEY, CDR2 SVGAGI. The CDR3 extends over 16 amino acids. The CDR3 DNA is TGTGCCAGCAGTTACTCGGGTCCCCAGGCCTACAATGAGCAGTTCTTC. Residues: CASSYSGPQAYNEQFF.

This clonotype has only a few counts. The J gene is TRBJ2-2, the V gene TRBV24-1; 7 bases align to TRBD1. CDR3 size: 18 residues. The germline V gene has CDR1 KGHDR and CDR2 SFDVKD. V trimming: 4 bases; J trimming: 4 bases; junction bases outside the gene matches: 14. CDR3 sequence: CATSESGTAKVGTGELFF. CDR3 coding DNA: TGTGCCACCAGTGAGTCCGGGACAGCAAAAGTGGGCACCGGGGAGCTGTTTTTT.

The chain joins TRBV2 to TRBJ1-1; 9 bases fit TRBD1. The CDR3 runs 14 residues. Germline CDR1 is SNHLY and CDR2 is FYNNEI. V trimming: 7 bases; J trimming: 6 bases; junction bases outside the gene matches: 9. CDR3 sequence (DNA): TGTGCCAGCACCGCGACAGGGGGTACCGCTGAAGCTTTCTTT. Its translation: CASTATGGTAEAFF.

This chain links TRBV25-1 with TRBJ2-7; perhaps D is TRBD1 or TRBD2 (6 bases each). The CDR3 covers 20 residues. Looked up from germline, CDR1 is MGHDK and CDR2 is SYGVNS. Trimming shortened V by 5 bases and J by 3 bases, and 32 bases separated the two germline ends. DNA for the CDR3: TGTGCCAGCAGTTCCGGGCACCACCTCGCACCGGACAGACTAGGCTACGAGCAGTACTTC. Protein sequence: CASSSGHHLAPDRLGYEQYF.

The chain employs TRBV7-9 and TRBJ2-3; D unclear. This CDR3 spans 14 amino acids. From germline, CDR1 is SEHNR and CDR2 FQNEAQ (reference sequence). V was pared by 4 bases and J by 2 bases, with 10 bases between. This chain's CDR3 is CASSSGTYTDTQYF. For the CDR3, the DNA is TGTGCCAGCAGCTCCGGCACGTACACAGATACGCAGTATTTT.